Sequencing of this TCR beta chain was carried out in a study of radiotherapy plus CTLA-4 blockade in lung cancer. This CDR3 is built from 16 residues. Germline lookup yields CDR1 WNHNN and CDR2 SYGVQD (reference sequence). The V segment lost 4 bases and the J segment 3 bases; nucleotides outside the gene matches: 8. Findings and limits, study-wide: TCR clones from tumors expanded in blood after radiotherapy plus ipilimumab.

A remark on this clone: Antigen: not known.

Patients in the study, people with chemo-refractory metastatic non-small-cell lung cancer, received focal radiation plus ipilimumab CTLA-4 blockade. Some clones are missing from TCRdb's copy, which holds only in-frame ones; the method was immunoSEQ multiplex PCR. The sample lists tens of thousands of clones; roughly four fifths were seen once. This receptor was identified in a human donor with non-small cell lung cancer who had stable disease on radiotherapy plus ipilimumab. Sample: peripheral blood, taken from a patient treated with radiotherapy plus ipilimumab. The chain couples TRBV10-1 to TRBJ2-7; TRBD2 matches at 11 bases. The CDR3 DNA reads TGCGCCAGCAGTGGGGCTAGCGGGGGGACCTACTACGAGCAGTACTTC. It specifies CASSGASGGTYYEQYF.